The rows below give T cell receptor beta chains drawn from one sample of a study of OX40 agonist ivuxolimab in advanced cancers. The repertoire was sequenced with immunoSEQ multiplex PCR; TCRdb's copy has only in-frame clones and lacks some. The table shows more than 95,000 clones, with roughly nine tenths occurring only once. The sequencing used CD4+ or CD8+ T cells sorted from blood, collected in a trial of the OX40 agonist ivuxolimab. The receptor source for this set is an adult with an advanced solid tumor such as melanoma, head and neck, liver or kidney cancer. Both conserved end residues are part of each CDR3.

TRBJ2-1	TRBV5-1	CASSSTSSLYNEQFF
TRBJ2-7	TRBV19	CASSIDRGEQYF
TRBJ1-5	TRBV29-1	CSVANSNQPQHF
TRBJ2-1	TRBV7-3	CASSLRARAGTSELFGLDNEQFF
TRBJ1-1	TRBV4-2	CASSQGWGLEAFF
TRBJ2-3	TRBV18	CASSPGLAATDTQYF
TRBJ2-7	TRBV28	CASSPGTTSYEQYF
TRBJ2-5	TRBV5-4	CASSSDIGRQTQYF
TRBJ2-7	TRBV6-6	CASSLQGSPYEQYF
TRBJ2-7	TRBV9	CASSVGGGGSYEQYF
TRBJ2-1	TRBV5-1	CASSFGGRAGYNEQFF
TRBJ2-2	TRBV6-4	CASSGQFNTGELFF
TRBJ2-1	TRBV7-6	CASSLVGASSYNEQFF
TRBJ2-1	TRBV11-2	CASSSVSEQFF
TRBJ1-2	TRBV29-1	CSVEDWGLGREGYGYTF
TRBJ2-3	TRBV7-2	CASSPGGGTDTQYF
TRBJ2-2	TRBV30	CALSPREVNTGELFF
TRBJ2-7	TRBV5-1	CASSLDPAVEQYF
TRBJ1-5	TRBV7-8	CASSGQFSNQPQHF
TRBJ2-7	TRBV5-1	CASSSLPVGDRGHEQYF
TRBJ2-7	TRBV6-4	CASPPYEQYF
TRBJ2-7	TRBV18	CASSPGQGDVVEQYF
TRBJ2-1	TRBV5-8	CASSRNEQFF
TRBJ1-3	TRBV30	CAWSALSGRSSGNTIYF
TRBJ2-6	TRBV10-3	CAISSSSGANVLTF
TRBJ2-7	TRBV5-1	CASSLTSGATYEQYF
TRBJ2-1	TRBV19	CASSIDAPAGYYNEQFF
TRBJ2-7	TRBV28	CASSGLTYEQYF
TRBJ2-3	TRBV5-1	CASSLLRSSGSSTDTQYF
TRBJ2-3	TRBV19	CASSMGLVPPDTQYF
TRBJ2-3	TRBV14	CASSQLGVRNTQYF
TRBJ2-5	TRBV9	CASSVGPSGRETQYF
TRBJ1-1	TRBV7-2	CASSLETGMAFF
TRBJ2-1	TRBV29-1	CSVDAQGLAIVDEQFF
TRBJ2-1	TRBV10-1	CASSETVNNEQFF
TRBJ1-1	TRBV10-3	CAISAGQGRDAFF
TRBJ2-7	TRBV7-2	CASSLAEGASYEQYF
TRBJ1-1	TRBV6-5	CASRPTGTTEAFF
TRBJ2-1	TRBV14	CASSQDRLAGPEQFF
TRBJ1-2	TRBV5-4	CASSGQGANDYTF
TRBJ2-1	TRBV9	CASSVATGTTPNEQFF
TRBJ2-7	TRBV6-5	CASSPTGTSGYEQYF
TRBJ2-1	TRBV10-1	CASSESNWQGSVQFF
TRBJ2-2	TRBV6-5	CASRRGQGNTGELFF
TRBJ2-7	TRBV11-2	CASSLGRANEQYF
TRBJ2-5	TRBV7-3	CASSKGRGETQYF